This T cell receptor (beta chain) appears in the sequencing data of a study of blood T cell repertoires in COVID-19. Whole-study context: T cells, B-cell-depleted T cells, or PBMCs provided the cDNA or gDNA that served as material.

Only in-frame clones appear in the TCRdb table, and some are missing; sequencing was by immunoSEQ multiplex PCR. Seen here are 200,000 to 300,000 clones, about 83% observed once, and the top ten hold approximately 5.7%. In germline, CDR1 is MRHNA, CDR2 SNTAGT. The germline V and J ends were trimmed by 5 bases and 1 base, with 11 bases remaining between them. This CDR3 is 15 amino acids long. The chain carries TRBV6-4 and TRBJ2-2, with D possibly TRBD1 on 6 matching bases. Sequencing input: peripheral blood. This TCR was sampled from a human donor in a cohort sampled during active COVID-19. As DNA, the CDR3 is TGTGCCAGCAGTTCCGGGACAAGGAACACCGGGGAGCTGTTTTTT. Residues: CASSSGTRNTGELFF.